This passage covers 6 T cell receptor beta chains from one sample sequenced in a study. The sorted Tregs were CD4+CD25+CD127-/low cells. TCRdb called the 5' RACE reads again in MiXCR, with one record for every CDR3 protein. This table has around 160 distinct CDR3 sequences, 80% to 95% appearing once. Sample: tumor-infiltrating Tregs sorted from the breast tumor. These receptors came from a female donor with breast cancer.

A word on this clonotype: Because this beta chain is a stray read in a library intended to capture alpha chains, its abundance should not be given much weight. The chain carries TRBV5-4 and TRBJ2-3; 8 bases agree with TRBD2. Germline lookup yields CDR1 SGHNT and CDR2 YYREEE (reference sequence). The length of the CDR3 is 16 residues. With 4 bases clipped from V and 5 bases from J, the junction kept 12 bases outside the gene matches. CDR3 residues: CASSGGLESGGDTQYF. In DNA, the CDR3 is TGTGCCAGCAGCGGGGGACTAGAGAGTGGGGGAGATACGCAGTATTTT.

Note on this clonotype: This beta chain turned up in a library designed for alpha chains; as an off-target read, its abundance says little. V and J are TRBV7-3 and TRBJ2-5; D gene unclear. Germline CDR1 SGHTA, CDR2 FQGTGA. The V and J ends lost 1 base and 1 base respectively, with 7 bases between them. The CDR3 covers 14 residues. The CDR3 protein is CASSLNGPQETQYF. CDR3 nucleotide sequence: TGTGCCAGCAGCTTAAACGGGCCCCAAGAGACCCAGTACTTC.

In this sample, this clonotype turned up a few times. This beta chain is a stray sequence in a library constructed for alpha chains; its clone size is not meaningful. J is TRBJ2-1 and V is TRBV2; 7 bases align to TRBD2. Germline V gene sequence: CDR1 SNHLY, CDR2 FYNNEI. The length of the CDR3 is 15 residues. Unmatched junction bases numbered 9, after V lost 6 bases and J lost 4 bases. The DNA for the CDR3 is TGTGCCAGCAGAGAGCGGGACGAGAGTTACAATGAGCAGTTCTTC. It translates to CASRERDESYNEQFF.

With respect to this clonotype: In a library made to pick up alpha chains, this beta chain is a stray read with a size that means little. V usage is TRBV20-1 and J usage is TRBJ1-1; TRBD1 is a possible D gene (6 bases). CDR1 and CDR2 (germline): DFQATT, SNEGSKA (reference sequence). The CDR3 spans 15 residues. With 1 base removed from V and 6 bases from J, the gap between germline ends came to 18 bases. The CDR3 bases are TGCAGTGCTAGAGCCTCGGACAGTCGGATCCCTGAAGCTTTCTTT. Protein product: CSARASDSRIPEAFF.

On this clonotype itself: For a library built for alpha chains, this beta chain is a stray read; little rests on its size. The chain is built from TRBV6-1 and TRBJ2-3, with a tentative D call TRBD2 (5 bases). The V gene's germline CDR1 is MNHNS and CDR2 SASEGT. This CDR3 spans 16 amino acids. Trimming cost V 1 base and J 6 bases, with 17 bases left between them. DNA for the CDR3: TGTGCCAGCAGTGAAGTACGAGGGAAGTCCAGCGATACGCAGTATTTT. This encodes CASSEVRGKSSDTQYF.

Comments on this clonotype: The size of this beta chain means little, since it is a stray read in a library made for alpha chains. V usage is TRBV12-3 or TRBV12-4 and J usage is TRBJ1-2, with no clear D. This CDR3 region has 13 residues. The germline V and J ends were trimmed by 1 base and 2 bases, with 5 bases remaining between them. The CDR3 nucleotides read TGTGCCAGCAGTTTAGACACAAACTATGGCTACACCTTC. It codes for CASSLDTNYGYTF.